Listed below are T cell receptor beta chains from one sample, sequenced in a study of blood T cell repertoires in COVID-19. The method was immunoSEQ multiplex PCR; TCRdb's version includes in-frame clones alone and lacks a portion of them. The sample carries 75,000 to 90,000 clones, roughly 89% recorded once. Sequenced material: peripheral blood. These receptors came from a human donor in a cohort sampled during active COVID-19. Each CDR3 is given with its conserved first and last residue. Where a row states a size, it is once, few, many or the class of an expanded clone; other rows omit it.

TRBV11-1	TRBJ2-7	once	15	CASRRGEAETYEQYF
TRBV4-3	TRBJ1-2	NA	15	CASSQANRADYGYTF
TRBV19	TRBJ2-6	NA	18	CASSTRTGANSGANVLTF
TRBV4-1	TRBJ1-2	NA	15	CASSQEVATGHGYTF
TRBV5-1	TRBJ2-3	NA	14	CASSLGEGTDTQYF
TRBV3-1/TRBV3-2	TRBJ1-6	few	14	CASSPGQGRSPLHF
TRBV10-3	TRBJ1-1	once	13	CAISGGQFTEAFF
TRBV5-1	TRBJ1-2	NA	15	CASSLGDRERNGYTF
TRBV7-9	TRBJ1-4	NA	15	CASSLATGGHEKLFF
TRBV2	TRBJ1-1	many	15	CASSGTGRGDTEAFF
TRBV5-1	TRBJ2-5	NA	14	CASSRGGDQETQYF
TRBV19	TRBJ1-2	once	14	CASSLSGDNYGYTF
TRBV7-2	TRBJ1-1	NA	13	CASSPRGVPEAFF